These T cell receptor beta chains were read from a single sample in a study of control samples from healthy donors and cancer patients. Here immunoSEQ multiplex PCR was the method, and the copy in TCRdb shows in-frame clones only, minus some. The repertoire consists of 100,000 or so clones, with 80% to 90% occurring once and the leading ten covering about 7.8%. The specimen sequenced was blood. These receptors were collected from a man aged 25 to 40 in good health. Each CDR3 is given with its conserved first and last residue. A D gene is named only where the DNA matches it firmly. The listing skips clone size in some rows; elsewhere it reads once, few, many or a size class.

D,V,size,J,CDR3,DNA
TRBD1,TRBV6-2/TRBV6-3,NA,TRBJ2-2,CASSGRQGWNTGELFF,TGTGCCAGCAGTGGTAGACAGGGTTGGAACACCGGGGAGCTGTTTTTT
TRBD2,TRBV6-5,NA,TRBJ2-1,CASSNSGGAQDEQFF,TGTGCCAGCAGTAATAGCGGGGGGGCCCAGGATGAGCAGTTCTTC
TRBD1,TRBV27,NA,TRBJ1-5,CASGQGDQPQHF,TGTGCCAGTGGACAGGGGGATCAGCCCCAGCATTTT
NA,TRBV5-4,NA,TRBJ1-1,CASRYDLAGTEAFF,TGTGCCAGCAGGTACGACTTGGCCGGGACTGAAGCTTTCTTT
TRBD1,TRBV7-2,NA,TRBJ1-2,CASSPPDREAWGYTF,TGTGCCAGCAGCCCACCCGACAGGGAGGCGTGGGGCTACACCTTC
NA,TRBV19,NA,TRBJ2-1,CASSTQTYPSYGRFF,TGTGCCAGTAGTACCCAAACCTATCCTAGCTACGGGCGGTTCTTC
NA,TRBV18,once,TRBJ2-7,CASSLTKGVPYEQYF,TGTGCCAGCTCACTCACGAAGGGGGTCCCCTACGAGCAGTACTTC
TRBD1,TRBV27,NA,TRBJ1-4,CASSPDRAPSLVKLFF,TGTGCCAGCAGCCCGGACAGGGCCCCAAGCTTGGTAAAACTGTTTTTT
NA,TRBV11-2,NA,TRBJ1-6,CASSPRTVASPLHF,TGTGCCAGCAGCCCTAGGACAGTCGCCTCACCCCTCCACTTT
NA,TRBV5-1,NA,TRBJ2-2,CASSLRGDGITGELFF,TGCGCCAGCAGCTTGCGAGGGGACGGGATAACCGGGGAGCTGTTTTTT
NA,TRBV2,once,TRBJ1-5,CASSEALTGNQPQHF,TGTGCCAGCAGTGAAGCGCTAACAGGCAATCAGCCCCAGCATTTT
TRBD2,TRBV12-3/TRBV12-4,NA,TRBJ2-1,CASSIGTINEQFF,TGTGCCAGCAGCATCGGGACTATCAATGAGCAGTTCTTC
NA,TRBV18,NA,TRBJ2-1,CASSPDQYNEQFF,TGTGCCAGCTCACCAGACCAATACAATGAGCAGTTCTTC
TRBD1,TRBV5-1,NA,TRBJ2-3,CASSLETGHTDTQYF,TGCGCCAGCAGCTTGGAGACAGGGCACACAGATACGCAGTATTTT
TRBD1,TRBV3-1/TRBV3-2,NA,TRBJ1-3,CASSLLTGSSGNTIYF,TGTGCCAGCAGCCTACTGACAGGGAGCTCTGGAAACACCATATATTTT
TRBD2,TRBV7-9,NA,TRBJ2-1,CASSFAGGYNEQFF,TGTGCCAGCAGCTTCGCGGGAGGTTACAATGAGCAGTTCTTC
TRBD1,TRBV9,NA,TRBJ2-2,CASSVSQGATGELFF,TGTGCCAGCAGCGTGTCCCAGGGGGCCACCGGGGAGCTGTTTTTT
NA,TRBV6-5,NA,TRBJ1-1,CASTLKETPKAFF,TGTGCCAGCACACTGAAGGAGACACCGAAAGCTTTCTTT
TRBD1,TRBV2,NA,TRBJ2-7,CASGGQDSYEQYF,TGTGCCAGCGGTGGACAGGACTCCTACGAGCAGTACTTC
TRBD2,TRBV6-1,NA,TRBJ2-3,CASSVASGGTSTDTQYF,TGTGCCAGCAGTGTTGCTAGCGGGGGCACTAGCACAGATACGCAGTATTTT
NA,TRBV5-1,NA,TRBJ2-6,CASSSDGGPGSGANVLTF,TGCGCCAGCAGCTCGGACGGAGGCCCGGGCTCTGGGGCCAACGTCCTGACTTTC
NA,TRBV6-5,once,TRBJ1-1,CASSYSISGLNTEAFF,TGTGCCAGCAGTTACTCGATCTCTGGGCTGAACACTGAAGCTTTCTTT
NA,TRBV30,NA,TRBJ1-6,CAWNLRGSDSPLHF,TGTGCCTGGAATTTGAGGGGTAGCGATTCACCCCTCCACTTT
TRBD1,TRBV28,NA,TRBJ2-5,CASSFGTGIGAETQYF,TGTGCCAGCAGTTTCGGGACAGGGATAGGTGCGGAGACCCAGTACTTC
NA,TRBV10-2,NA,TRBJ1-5,CASSGSGRQPQHF,TGCGCCAGCAGTGGGTCGGGGCGTCAGCCCCAGCATTTT